This TCR beta chain was sequenced during a study of blood T cell repertoires in COVID-19. Study-wide background: PBMCs, B-cell-depleted T cells, or T cells were the source of the cDNA or gDNA that made up the material.

Patients of the Seattle cohort, enrolled during active infection, were followed longitudinally. This clone has a handful of counts. The CDR3 is 17 residues long. Germline V gene lookup returns CDR1 MNHNS and CDR2 SASEGT. V was clipped by 1 base and J by 0 bases; unmatched bases: 5. In the study's own analysis: Nucleated cell counts were estimated from reference gene primer amplification. Measured with immunoSEQ multiplex PCR; TCRdb has only the in-frame clones, and not every one. D and trimming come from the DNA, and the V and J calls and clone size come from that table. Among 200,000 to 250,000 clones, around four fifths were seen once, and the ten largest hold approximately 5.2%.

The receptor comes from a woman in her 70s with COVID-19, enrolled during active disease. The sequenced sample was peripheral blood. The chain couples TRBV6-1 to TRBJ2-3; 9 bases line up with TRBD1. CDR3 sequence: CASSEVSGTGSTDTQYF. CDR3 nucleotides: TGTGCCAGCAGTGAAGTTTCCGGGACAGGGAGCACAGATACGCAGTATTTT.